This is a list of T cell receptor beta chains from one sample in a study of blood T cell repertoires in COVID-19. Sequencing used immunoSEQ multiplex PCR; TCRdb keeps in-frame clones, though not all of them. Among around 150,000 clones listed, about 87% were seen once. Sequences were obtained from peripheral blood. The receptors were sampled from a woman in her 70s with COVID-19, enrolled during active disease. Each CDR3 is given with its conserved first and last residue. D genes are given only for firm matches. Clone size is shown for a subset of rows, as once, few, many or a class of expanded clone.

clone_size j_call d_call v_call cdr3_aa cdr3_nt
NA TRBJ2-7 TRBD2 TRBV3-1/TRBV3-2 CASSQAKRVAGRDEQYF TGTGCCAGCAGCCAAGCAAAGCGGGTGGCGGGGAGGGACGAGCAGTACTTC
NA TRBJ1-6 NA TRBV3-1/TRBV3-2 CASSQDGGDSPLHF TGTGCCAGCAGCCAAGATGGGGGGGATTCACCCCTCCACTTT
NA TRBJ1-5 NA TRBV30 CAWSADTNQPQHF TGTGCCTGGAGTGCAGACACCAATCAGCCCCAGCATTTT
NA TRBJ2-2 NA TRBV6-2/TRBV6-3 CASSYGRATGELFF TGTGCCAGCAGTTACGGCAGGGCCACCGGGGAGCTGTTTTTT
NA TRBJ1-1 TRBD1 TRBV10-3 CAISESRTGGSAEAFF TGTGCCATCAGTGAGTCGAGAACAGGGGGTTCGGCTGAAGCTTTCTTT
NA TRBJ1-5 NA TRBV6-1 CASSESWGWTNNLQPQHF TGTGCCAGCAGTGAATCATGGGGCTGGACTAACAATTTGCAGCCCCAGCATTTT
NA TRBJ2-3 NA TRBV29-1 CSVGTSGDTQYF TGCAGCGTTGGGACCTCGGGGGATACGCAGTATTTT
few TRBJ1-1 NA TRBV6-6 CASSSGRGTEAFF TGTGCCAGCAGTAGCGGGCGTGGAACTGAAGCTTTCTTT
few TRBJ2-2 NA TRBV3-1/TRBV3-2 CASSLQRVTHWNTGELFF TGTGCCAGCAGCCTCCAGAGGGTAACCCATTGGAACACCGGGGAGCTGTTTTTT
NA TRBJ2-1 NA TRBV21-1 CASSKEGYGGGTEQFF TGTGCCAGCAGCAAAGAAGGTTACGGAGGGGGCACTGAGCAGTTCTTC
NA TRBJ1-5 NA TRBV7-9 CASSPLQGNQPQHF TGTGCCAGCAGCCCGTTACAGGGAAATCAGCCCCAGCATTTT
few TRBJ1-4 NA TRBV30 CAWSVQEKLFF TGTGCCTGGAGTGTACAAGAAAAACTGTTTTTT
NA TRBJ2-3 TRBD2 TRBV5-6 CASSLARGLAGYSTDTQYF TGTGCCAGCAGCTTGGCCCGGGGACTAGCGGGGTATAGCACAGATACGCAGTATTTT
NA TRBJ2-7 TRBD1 TRBV18 CASSSRTGSSYEQYF TGTGCCAGCTCATCAAGGACAGGGTCCTCCTACGAGCAGTACTTC
few TRBJ1-5 NA TRBV4-1 CASSQDITPGNQPQHF TGCGCCAGCAGCCAAGATATCACCCCGGGCAATCAGCCCCAGCATTTT
few TRBJ2-7 NA TRBV6-5 CASSKGEFAGPKIYF TGTGCCAGCAGTAAGGGGGAATTTGCGGGCCCCAAAATTTACTTC
NA TRBJ2-3 TRBD2 TRBV3-1/TRBV3-2 CASSRQTSARTDTQYF TGTGCCAGCAGCCGGCAGACTAGCGCTCGCACAGATACGCAGTATTTT
NA TRBJ1-4 NA TRBV2 CASSDSGGWTNEKLFF TGTGCCAGCAGTGACAGTGGGGGGTGGACTAATGAAAAACTGTTTTTT
NA TRBJ1-2 TRBD1 TRBV3-1/TRBV3-2 CASRGGTGYGYGYTF TGTGCCAGCAGGGGGGGGACAGGATACGGCTATGGCTACACCTTC
NA TRBJ2-2 TRBD2 TRBV5-1 CASSFPGLASGELFF TGCGCCAGCAGCTTTCCGGGACTAGCTTCCGGGGAGCTGTTTTTT
few TRBJ1-2 TRBD1 TRBV2 CASRGPGGGRRSDRYGYTF TGTGCCAGCAGGGGGCCCGGAGGGGGCAGGCGGTCGGATCGCTATGGCTACACCTTC
NA TRBJ2-7 NA TRBV5-1 CASSFWESYEQYF TGCGCCAGCAGCTTTTGGGAGTCCTACGAGCAGTACTTC
NA TRBJ2-2 NA TRBV5-1 CASRGGEIANTGELFF TGCGCCAGCAGAGGGGGGGAAATCGCGAACACCGGGGAGCTGTTTTTT
NA TRBJ2-1 TRBD2 TRBV28 CASRPTSGVSYNEQFF TGTGCCAGCAGACCAACTAGCGGGGTCTCCTACAATGAGCAGTTCTTC
NA TRBJ2-7 TRBD1 TRBV4-2 CASSHEEDREKAYEQYF TGTGCCAGCAGCCACGAGGAGGACAGGGAAAAGGCCTACGAGCAGTACTTC
NA TRBJ1-2 NA TRBV4-2 CASSQGIAKDYGYTF TGTGCCAGCAGCCAAGGTATAGCTAAGGACTATGGCTACACCTTC
NA TRBJ1-1 NA TRBV28 CATKQGNTEAFF TGTGCCACGAAACAGGGGAACACTGAAGCTTTCTTT
NA TRBJ1-5 TRBD1 TRBV6-1 CASSEALTGRNQPQHF TGTGCCAGCAGTGAAGCCCTGACAGGGCGCAATCAGCCCCAGCATTTT
NA TRBJ1-3 NA TRBV7-6 CASSPTGGRLGNTIYF TGTGCCAGCAGTCCTACGGGGGGCAGGCTTGGAAACACCATATATTTT